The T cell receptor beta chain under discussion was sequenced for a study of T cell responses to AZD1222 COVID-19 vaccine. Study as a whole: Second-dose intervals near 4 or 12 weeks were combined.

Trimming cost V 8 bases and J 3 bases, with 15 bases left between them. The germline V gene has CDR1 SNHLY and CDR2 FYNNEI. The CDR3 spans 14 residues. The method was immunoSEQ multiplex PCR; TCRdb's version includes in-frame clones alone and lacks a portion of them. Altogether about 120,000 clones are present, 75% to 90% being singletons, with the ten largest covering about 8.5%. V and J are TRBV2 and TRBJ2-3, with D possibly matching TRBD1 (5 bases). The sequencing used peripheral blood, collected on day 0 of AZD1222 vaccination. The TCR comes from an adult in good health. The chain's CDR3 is CASLGRGYTDTQYF. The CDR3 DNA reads TGTGCCAGCCTAGGTAGGGGATATACAGATACGCAGTATTTT.